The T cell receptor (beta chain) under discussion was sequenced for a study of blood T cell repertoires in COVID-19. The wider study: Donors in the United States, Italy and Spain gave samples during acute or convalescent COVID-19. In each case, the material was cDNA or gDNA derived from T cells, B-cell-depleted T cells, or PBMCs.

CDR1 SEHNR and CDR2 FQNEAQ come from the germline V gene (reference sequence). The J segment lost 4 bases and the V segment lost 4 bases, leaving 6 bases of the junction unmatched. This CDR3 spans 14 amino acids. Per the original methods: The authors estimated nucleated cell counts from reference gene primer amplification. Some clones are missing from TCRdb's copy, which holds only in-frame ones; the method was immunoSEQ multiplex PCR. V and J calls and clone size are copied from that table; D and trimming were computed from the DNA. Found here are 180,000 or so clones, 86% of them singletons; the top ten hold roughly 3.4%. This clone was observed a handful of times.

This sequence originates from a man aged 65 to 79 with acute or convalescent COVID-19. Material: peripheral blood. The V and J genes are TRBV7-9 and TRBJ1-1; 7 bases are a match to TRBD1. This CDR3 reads CASSWGDRATEAFF. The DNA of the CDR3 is TGTGCCAGCAGCTGGGGTGACAGGGCCACTGAAGCTTTCTTT.